These 24 T cell receptor beta chains came from one sample sequenced in a study of blood T cells in healthy people across ages. It was with a sample-barcoded 5' primer and a J-beta primer mix that a second PCR of about 6 to 12 cycles was run. One entry per CDR3 protein results from TCRdb running MiXCR on the 5' RACE reads. The profile shows 1.6 million or so distinct CDR3 sequences, about 32% of them singletons. What was sequenced was blood. Every receptor here comes from a woman aged 25 to 39 in good health.

The sample holds one count of this clonotype. J is TRBJ2-1 and V is TRBV9; D gene unclear. The DNA matches TRBJ2-7 better at its end, which makes the J call doubtful. The germline CDR1 and CDR2 sequences are SGDLS and YYNGEE. CDR3 length: 15 residues. DNA of the CDR3: TGTGCCAGCAGCGTAGGGGTGGGAAGCTACAATGAGCAGTACTTC. This encodes CASSVGVGSYNEQYF.

The chain employs TRBV19 and TRBJ2-1; a possible D gene is TRBD2 (6 bases). Germline V gene lookup returns CDR1 LNHDA and CDR2 SQIVND (reference sequence). The germline V and J ends were trimmed by 9 bases and 0 bases, with 15 bases remaining between them. The CDR3 length is 15 residues. CDR3 residues: CASQRVLSSYNEQFF. The CDR3 DNA reads as TGTGCCAGCCAGCGGGTCTTGAGCTCCTACAATGAGCAGTTCTTC.

This clonotype was seen ten or more times. This chain connects TRBV7-2 to TRBJ2-2; D is ambiguous. The CDR3 is made up of 15 amino acids. V gave up 5 bases and J gave up 3 bases, with 13 bases separating them. The germline V gene has CDR1 SGHTA and CDR2 FQGNSA. The CDR3: CASSPYRPDTGELFF. Written as DNA, the CDR3 is TGTGCCAGCAGCCCCTATCGTCCGGACACCGGGGAGCTGTTTTTT.

A word on this clonotype: One base away lies a much larger clone, so this may be a sequencing read error. The conserved phenylalanine or tryptophan is not found at the CDR3 terminus, so this likely reflects a read error. This chain links TRBV7-3 with TRBJ2-1, with 9 bases that match TRBD1. V was clipped by 4 bases and J by 7 bases; unmatched bases: 5. The CDR3 loop spans 14 amino acids. Germline CDR1 and CDR2: SGHTA and FQGTGA. The CDR3 loop reads CASSYGTGLNEQFL. The CDR3 region has the DNA TGTGCCAGCAGCTACGGGACAGGGTTAAATGAGCAGTTCTTA.

V usage is TRBV9 and J usage is TRBJ2-3, with no clear D. The CDR3 covers 14 residues. Germline CDR1 and CDR2: SGDLS and YYNGEE. The V and J ends lost 0 bases and 5 bases respectively, with 10 bases between them. The CDR3 bases are TGTGCCAGCAGCGTAGAGCCTAGTGTAGATACGCAGTATTTT. Protein: CASSVEPSVDTQYF.

The chain is built from TRBV7-2 and TRBJ2-2; D may be TRBD2 (6 bases). V shed 4 bases and J shed 3 bases, with 12 bases lying between them. CDR1 and CDR2 (germline): SGHTA, FQGNSA. This CDR3 comprises 15 residues. Written as DNA, the CDR3 is TGTGCCAGCAGCTGCGGGCTAGCGCACACCGGGGAGCTGTTTTTT. Translating it yields CASSCGLAHTGELFF.

J is TRBJ2-7 and V is TRBV20-1; 8 nucleotides align to TRBD1. Germline V gives CDR1 DFQATT, CDR2 SNEGSKA (reference sequence). The V and J ends lost 6 bases and 0 bases, in that order; junction bases with no gene match: 4. The CDR3 spans 13 residues. CDR3 sequence reads: CSADTGGSYEQYF. DNA of the CDR3: TGCAGTGCGGACACAGGGGGCTCCTACGAGCAGTACTTC.

This clonotype appeared a single time. The rearrangement joins TRBV4-1 to TRBJ1-1; 9 bases line up with TRBD1. CDR1 and CDR2 (germline): MGHRA, YSYEKL. After removal of 10 bases from V and 12 bases from J, the junction contained 18 bases not matched to a gene. The CDR3 has 14 residues. CDR3 nucleotide sequence: TGCGCCAACACTGGGTTCGGGACAGGGCGGATTTCTTTCTTT. Translation gives CANTGFGTGRISFF.

The chain uses TRBV7-9 and TRBJ2-7, with 8 bases lining up with TRBD2. CDR3 size: 15 residues. CDR1 is SEHNR and CDR2 is FQNEAQ in the germline V gene (reference sequence). V was pared by 5 bases and J by 10 bases, with 16 bases of the junction left unmatched. Here the CDR3 DNA reads TGTGCCAGCAGCCCCCAAGGGCGGGGGGCAGAGGCCCAGTACTTC. It translates to CASSPQGRGAEAQYF.

V is TRBV20-1 and J is TRBJ2-5; either TRBD1 or TRBD2 may supply D (7 bases each). The V end was cut by 4 bases, the J end by 5 bases, with 17 bases between. Per the germline V gene, CDR1 is DFQATT and CDR2 is SNEGSKA (reference sequence). There are 14 residues in the CDR3. CDR3 amino acids: CSANRQGGWETQYF. DNA of the CDR3: TGCAGTGCTAATCGACAGGGAGGGTGGGAGACCCAGTACTTC.

This clonotype was found a few times. V is TRBV3-1 and J is TRBJ2-7; the match to TRBD2 covers 7 bases. CDR1 is LGHDT, CDR2 YNNKEL, per germline (reference sequence). The CDR3 spans 16 residues. Trimming removed 1 base from V and 0 bases from J; junction bases left unmatched: 6. The CDR3 coding sequence is TGTGCCAGCAGCCAAGGAAGCGGGGCCCCCTCCTACGAGCAGTACTTC. Translating gives CASSQGSGAPSYEQYF.

CDR3: CASSPDPYTQYF. Here the CDR3 DNA reads TGTGCCAGCAGCCCGGACCCTTATACGCAGTATTTT. This chain links TRBV7-2 with TRBJ2-3; D ambiguous. CDR3 length: 12 residues. Trimming cost V 5 bases and J 7 bases, with 10 bases left between them. Germline-derived CDR1 and CDR2 are SGHTA and FQGNSA.

The chain joins TRBV7-9 to TRBJ2-3; D not certain. The CDR3 covers 13 residues. Between the trimmed V and J ends, which lost 1 base and 3 bases, there was a span of 5 bases. Germline CDR1 and CDR2: SEHNR and FQNEAQ (reference sequence). In DNA, the CDR3 is TGTGCCAGCAGCTTAGATGAGACAGATACGCAGTATTTT. Protein: CASSLDETDTQYF.

V and J are TRBV20-1 and TRBJ2-1; D perhaps matches TRBD2 (6 bases). This CDR3 region has 11 residues. The V and J ends lost 6 bases and 9 bases respectively, with 12 bases between them. Germline CDR1 DFQATT, CDR2 SNEGSKA (reference sequence). The chain's CDR3 is CSARLVSEQFF. The DNA for the CDR3 is TGCAGTGCCAGACTAGTGAGTGAGCAGTTCTTC.

The chain employs TRBV4-2 and TRBJ1-4; a possible D gene is TRBD1 (5 bases). CDR3 length: 15 residues. CDR1 LGHNA and CDR2 YNFKEQ come from the germline V gene. V lost 5 bases to trimming and J lost 4 bases, with 14 bases between them. This chain's CDR3 is CASSTRGGVNEKLFF. In nucleotides, the CDR3 is TGTGCCAGCAGCACCCGGGGGGGGGTTAATGAAAAACTGTTTTTT.

The chain uses TRBV27 and TRBJ2-1, with 9 bases identical to TRBD2. Per germline, CDR1 MNHEY and CDR2 SMNVEV (reference sequence). This CDR3 contains 16 residues. V lost 3 bases to trimming and J lost 15 bases; unmatched junction nucleotides: 18. CDR3 in DNA: TGTGCCAGCAGTTTCCACACCCAGCTTAGCGGGAGTGAGGTGTTCTTC. Translation: CASSFHTQLSGSEVFF.

The CDR3 coding sequence is TGTGCCAGCAGCTCCAGGACAGGGGCGTACCAAGAGACCCAGTACTTC. This codes for CASSSRTGAYQETQYF. The chain joins TRBV9 to TRBJ2-5; TRBD1 matches at 9 bases. Germline CDR1 is SGDLS and CDR2 is YYNGEE. CDR3 size: 16 residues. V lost 4 bases to trimming and J lost 0 bases; unmatched junction nucleotides: 7.

The sample holds a few counts of this clonotype. The CDR3 reads CASSLDRGRYGEQFF. As DNA, the CDR3 is TGTGCCAGCAGTTTGGACAGGGGGCGCTATGGTGAGCAGTTCTTC. This chain connects TRBV2 to TRBJ2-1; TRBD1 agrees at 11 bases. The CDR3 covers 15 residues. Germline CDR1 SNHLY, CDR2 FYNNEI. With 5 bases clipped from V and 9 bases from J, the junction kept 9 bases outside the gene matches.

The gene calls are TRBV12-3 or TRBV12-4 and TRBJ2-7; possible D gene TRBD1, 5 bases. The CDR3 length is 14 residues. V was shortened by 6 bases and J by 3 bases, with 15 bases between the two germline ends. CDR3 loop: CASSLIGRDYEQYF. The CDR3, as DNA: TGTGCCAGCAGCCTCATCGGCAGGGACTACGAGCAGTACTTC.

This clonotype has more than one count but fewer than ten. The J gene is TRBJ2-5, the V gene TRBV5-1, with unresolved D. V was trimmed by 0 bases and J by 0 bases, leaving 12 bases between them. Germline CDR1 and CDR2: SGHRS and YFSETQ. The CDR3 sequence is 16 residues long. The CDR3 region has the DNA TGCGCCAGCAGCTTGGCCTTACAGCCATACCAAGAGACCCAGTACTTC. The encoded protein is CASSLALQPYQETQYF.

This clonotype has only a few counts. V usage is TRBV6-6 and J usage is TRBJ1-2, with a weak D call TRBD1 (5 bases). V was shortened by 6 bases and J by 2 bases, with 10 bases between the two germline ends. The germline V gene has CDR1 MNHNY and CDR2 SVGAGI (reference sequence). The CDR3 spans 13 residues. The CDR3 sequence: CASSWDGNYGYTF. CDR3 sequence (DNA): TGTGCCAGCAGCTGGGACGGGAACTATGGCTACACCTTC.

This clonotype showed up just a few times. The rearrangement uses TRBV5-1 and TRBJ2-7, with unresolved D. Between the trimmed V and J ends, which lost 2 bases and 2 bases, there was a span of 8 bases. Germline V gene data show CDR1 as SGHRS and CDR2 as YFSETQ. The CDR3 consists of 13 residues. The CDR3 spells CASSFAKAYEQYF. The CDR3, as DNA: TGCGCCAGCAGCTTCGCGAAGGCCTACGAGCAGTACTTC.

V and J are TRBV12-3 or TRBV12-4 and TRBJ2-1, with D maybe TRBD2 (6 bases). The CDR3 sequence is 15 residues long. V lost 6 bases and J lost 3, with 15 bases in between. The CDR3 reads CASSSRDSNYNEQFF. The CDR3 nucleotides are TGTGCCAGCAGCTCCCGGGACTCGAACTACAATGAGCAGTTCTTC.

This sequence joins TRBV29-1 and TRBJ1-2; tentative D call: TRBD1 (5 bases). The ends were cut back, 1 base at V and 6 bases at J, with 12 bases in the middle. Germline V lookup: CDR1 SQVTM, CDR2 ANQGSEA. The CDR3 has 13 amino acids. As DNA, the CDR3 is TGCAGCGTTGAAGGCGGGGACTGGCATGGCTACACCTTC. Encoded protein: CSVEGGDWHGYTF.